The rows below give T cell receptor beta chains drawn from one sample of a study of shared clonotypes between healthy human individuals. The method was immunoSEQ multiplex PCR; TCRdb's version includes in-frame clones alone and lacks a portion of them. The sample holds some 1 million clones, approximately 70% seen once. The sequencing input was memory CD4+ T cells sorted from blood. These receptors came from a man younger than 35 in good health. CDR3s include the opening cysteine and the closing phenylalanine or tryptophan. Each record gives: J gene, D gene, V gene, clone size, CDR3 protein, CDR3 DNA. The D gene is left open where the match is weak. Rows may omit the clone size; those that give it use once, few, many or a size class.

>TRBJ2-6|.|TRBV19|once
CASSMSRSGANVLTF
TGTGCCAGTAGTATGAGCCGCTCTGGGGCCAACGTCCTGACTTTC
>TRBJ2-7|TRBD1|TRBV5-4|.
CASSKQGLTYEQYF
TGTGCCAGCAGTAAACAGGGGCTAACCTACGAGCAGTACTTC
>TRBJ2-7|.|TRBV5-5|few
CASSTYSYEQYF
TGTGCCAGCAGCACCTACTCCTACGAGCAGTACTTC
>TRBJ2-4|TRBD2|TRBV5-4|.
CASSHWTSGGKNIQYF
TGTGCCAGCAGCCACTGGACTAGCGGGGGGAAGAACATTCAGTACTTC
>TRBJ1-1|.|TRBV2|.
CASRSQVNTEAFF
TGTGCCAGCAGATCTCAGGTGAACACTGAAGCTTTCTTT
>TRBJ1-5|.|TRBV6-1|.
CASTDLSNQPQHF
TGTGCCAGCACGGACCTTAGCAATCAGCCCCAGCATTTT
>TRBJ2-3|TRBD1|TRBV28|few
CASSPYRGTTDTQYF
TGTGCCAGCAGTCCCTACAGGGGTACCACAGATACGCAGTATTTT
>TRBJ2-3|.|TRBV6-1|.
CASSERGYSSTDTQYF
TGTGCCAGCAGTGAAAGGGGGTACTCTAGCACAGATACGCAGTATTTT
>TRBJ2-5|TRBD1|TRBV5-1|.
CASSRGQGGETQYF
TGCGCCAGCAGCCGGGGACAGGGGGGCGAGACCCAGTACTTC
>TRBJ2-7|TRBD2|TRBV28|.
CASSSPGLALGFRSYEQYF
TGTGCCAGCAGTTCTCCAGGACTAGCGTTGGGGTTCCGCTCCTACGAGCAGTACTTC
>TRBJ2-7|.|TRBV5-5|.
CASRMDGSYEQYF
TGTGCCAGCAGGATGGACGGCTCCTACGAGCAGTACTTC
>TRBJ2-7|.|TRBV30|.
CAWSATGSYYEQYF
TGTGCCTGGAGTGCGACAGGATCTTACTACGAGCAGTACTTC
>TRBJ1-1|.|TRBV15|.
CATAKGLWGAGTEAFF
TGTGCCACCGCGAAGGGGTTGTGGGGGGCAGGCACTGAAGCTTTCTTT
>TRBJ2-7|.|TRBV5-1|.
CASSLNSYEQYF
TGCGCCAGCAGCTTGAATTCCTACGAGCAGTACTTC
>TRBJ1-4|.|TRBV7-9|.
CASSGTQGPNEKLFF
TGTGCCAGCAGCGGGACACAGGGCCCTAATGAAAAACTGTTTTTT
>TRBJ1-6|.|TRBV7-2|few
CASSLFPGPYNSPLHF
TGTGCCAGCAGCTTGTTTCCCGGGCCCTATAATTCACCCCTCCACTTT
>TRBJ2-5|TRBD2|TRBV29-1|.
CSVGRTSGSGETQYF
TGCAGCGTTGGGAGGACTAGCGGGAGCGGAGAGACCCAGTACTTC
>TRBJ1-5|.|TRBV29-1|.
CSVHRRNNQPQHF
TGCAGCGTTCATCGACGGAACAATCAGCCCCAGCATTTT
>TRBJ2-3|.|TRBV11-3|.
CASSQRYTDTQYF
TGTGCCAGCAGCCAACGATACACAGATACGCAGTATTTT
>TRBJ2-7|TRBD1|TRBV18|.
CASSPQSGTGSEQYF
TGTGCCAGCTCACCCCAATCTGGGACAGGTAGCGAGCAGTACTTC
>TRBJ1-4|.|TRBV19|.
CASSGGDATNEKLFF
TGTGCCAGTAGCGGCGGGGATGCAACTAATGAAAAACTGTTTTTT
>TRBJ2-2|TRBD2|TRBV7-9|.
CATPGRALSSGELFF
TGTGCCACCCCGGGGAGGGCCCTCAGTAGCGGGGAGCTGTTTTTT
>TRBJ2-1|.|TRBV7-2|once
CASSLMLRNEQFF
TGTGCCAGCAGCTTAATGTTGCGTAATGAGCAGTTCTTC
>TRBJ1-2|TRBD1|TRBV6-6|.
CASSSVPGQGGYGYTF
TGTGCCAGCAGTTCCGTCCCGGGACAGGGGGGCTATGGCTACACCTTC